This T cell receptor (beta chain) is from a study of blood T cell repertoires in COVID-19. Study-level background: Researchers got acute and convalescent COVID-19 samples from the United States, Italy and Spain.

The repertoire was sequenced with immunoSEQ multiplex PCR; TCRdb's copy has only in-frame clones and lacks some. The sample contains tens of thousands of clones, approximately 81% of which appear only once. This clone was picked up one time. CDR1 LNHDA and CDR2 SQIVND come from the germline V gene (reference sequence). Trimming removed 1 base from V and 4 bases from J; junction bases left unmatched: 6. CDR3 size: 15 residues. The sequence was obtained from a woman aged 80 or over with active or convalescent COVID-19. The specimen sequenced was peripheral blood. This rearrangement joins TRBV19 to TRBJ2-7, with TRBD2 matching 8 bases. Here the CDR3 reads CASSIGPGLEYEQYF. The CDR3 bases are TGTGCCAGTAGTATAGGACCGGGACTAGAATACGAGCAGTACTTC.